This passage covers 30 T cell receptor beta chains from one sample sequenced in a study of glioma-infiltrating T cells. The iRepertoire nested amplicon-rescue multiplex PCR amplified TCR alpha and beta CDR3s from RNA. TCRdb reanalysed the multiplex PCR reads using MiXCR and keeps one entry per CDR3 protein. The table lists about 400,000 distinct CDR3 sequences, 41% of them singletons, with around 13% in the top ten. The sequenced material came from glioma tissue, nonneoplastic brain tissue, or PBMCs (not recorded which). The source is a human donor with low-grade glioma or glioblastoma, undergoing nonglioma brain surgery, or in good health (not recorded which).

This chain connects TRBV19 to TRBJ1-2, with 7 bases identical to TRBD1. The CDR3 runs to 15 residues. Germline values: CDR1 LNHDA, CDR2 SQIVND (reference sequence). V gave up 6 bases and J gave up 0 bases; unmatched junction bases: 7. CDR3 bases: TGTGCCAGTAGCCTGACAGGGCACACTAACTATGGCTACACCTTC. Its protein is CASSLTGHTNYGYTF.

About this clonotype: This clone may be a read error of a much larger clone one base away. V gene TRBV6-1 combines with J gene TRBJ1-4; 9 bases match TRBD1. This CDR3 region has 14 residues. The V gene's germline CDR1 is MNHNS and CDR2 SASEGT. For the CDR3, the DNA is TGTGCCAGCAGGAGGACAGGGGCAAATGAAGAACTGTTTTTT. Translated, it gives CASRRTGANEELFF.

The J gene is TRBJ2-7, the V gene TRBV7-2, with no clear D. Germline values: CDR1 SGHTA, CDR2 FQGNSA. The CDR3 spans 14 residues. V lost 5 bases to trimming and J lost 3 bases, with 14 bases between them. Written as DNA, the CDR3 is TGTGCCAGCAGCACCCGGGCGGTTAACTACGAGCAGTACTTC. Its protein product is CASSTRAVNYEQYF.

Worth noting for this clonotype: With a much larger clone just one base away, this may be a read error. The CDR3 sequence is CASSLEQITEAFF. CDR3 nucleotide sequence: TGTGCCAGCAGCTTAGAACAGATCACTGAAGCTTTCTTT. The chain has TRBV7-6 and TRBJ1-1; D remains ambiguous. The ends were cut back, 1 base at V and 4 bases at J, with 7 bases in the middle. In germline, CDR1 is SGHVS, CDR2 FNYEAQ. The CDR3 is 13 residues long.

There are many counts of this clonotype. The CDR3 is CASSPEADRTNYGYTF. CDR3 nucleotides: TGTGCCAGCAGCCCTGAGGCGGACCGAACTAACTATGGCTACACCTTC. The chain couples TRBV6-1 to TRBJ1-2; D unclear. Germline loops: CDR1 MNHNS, CDR2 SASEGT. CDR3 length: 16 amino acids. Trimming pared 6 bases from V and 0 bases from J, leaving 17 bases between.

This clonotype was seen a few times. The rearrangement uses TRBV20-1 and TRBJ1-2; D unresolved. Germline CDR1 reads DFQATT; CDR2 reads SNEGSKA (reference sequence). This CDR3 contains 12 residues. V was pared by 0 bases and J by 8 bases, with 10 bases between. The CDR3 sequence: CSARESLEGYTF. The CDR3 nucleotides read TGCAGTGCTAGAGAATCCCTTGAGGGCTACACCTTC.

This clonotype was recorded a few times. V gene TRBV7-9 combines with J gene TRBJ2-5, with TRBD1 as a possible D gene (6 bases). The germline V gene encodes CDR1 SEHNR and CDR2 FQNEAQ (reference sequence). The CDR3 is made up of 14 amino acids. Deletions cut 5 bases from V and 3 bases from J, with 13 bases between. The CDR3 sequence: CASSPDRAKETQYF. CDR3 coding DNA: TGTGCCAGCAGCCCGGACAGAGCAAAAGAGACCCAGTACTTC. Combining the CDR3 with reference TRBV7-9 and TRBJ2-5 gives the whole variable domain DTGVSQNPRHKITKRGQNVTFRCDPISEHNRLYWYRQTLGQGPEFLTYFQNEAQLEKSRLLSDRFSAERPKGSFSTLEIQRTEQGDSAMYLCASSPDRAKETQYFGPGTRLLVL.

V gene TRBV2 combines with J gene TRBJ2-7; 9 bases match TRBD1. CDR3 size: 13 residues. Trimming removed 5 bases from V and 4 bases from J; junction bases left unmatched: 3. Germline assignment: CDR1 SNHLY and CDR2 FYNNEI. The CDR3 spells CASSWDRVYEQYF. The DNA of the CDR3 is TGTGCCAGCAGTTGGGACAGGGTGTACGAGCAGTACTTC.

This clonotype occurred a few times. The chain uses TRBV4-1 and TRBJ2-5; the D is unclear. In germline, CDR1 is MGHRA, CDR2 YSYEKL. V was cut by 0 bases and J by 5 bases, with 13 bases left in between. The CDR3 runs to 15 residues. CDR3 sequence: CASSQDLARAETQYF. The CDR3 DNA follows: TGCGCCAGCAGCCAAGATCTGGCCAGAGCGGAGACCCAGTACTTC.

This clonotype was observed at least ten times. This chain joins TRBV27 and TRBJ2-7; D gene ambiguous. In germline, CDR1 is MNHEY, CDR2 SMNVEV (reference sequence). V shed 0 bases and J shed 2 bases, with 8 bases lying between them. The CDR3 has 14 amino acids. The CDR3 DNA reads as TGTGCCAGCAGTTTATCCGGAAGAACCTACGAGCAGTACTTC. Translating gives CASSLSGRTYEQYF.

The chain links TRBV18 to TRBJ2-3; 7 bases align to TRBD1. V was pared by 0 bases and J by 2 bases, with 2 bases of the junction left unmatched. From germline, CDR1 is KGHSH and CDR2 LQKENI. The CDR3 loop spans 15 amino acids. The CDR3 region has the DNA TGTGCCAGCTCACCACCGGGACAGCACACAGATACGCAGTATTTT. Protein product: CASSPPGQHTDTQYF.

The rearrangement links TRBV25-1 to TRBJ2-7; 10 bases agree with TRBD2. The CDR3 has 12 amino acids. Germline V gene data show CDR1 as MGHDK and CDR2 as SYGVNS. Trimming took 10 bases from V and 4 from J; bases not matched to a gene: 4. CDR3: CAIRGLAYEQYF. As DNA, the CDR3 is TGTGCCATCAGGGGACTAGCGTACGAGCAGTACTTC.

V is TRBV20-1 and J is TRBJ2-7, with D uncertain. In germline, CDR1 is DFQATT, CDR2 SNEGSKA (reference sequence). CDR3 size: 16 residues. V lost 3 bases to trimming and J lost 4 bases, with 22 bases between them. CDR3: CSASLGTSSHPYEQYF. The DNA of the CDR3 is TGCAGTGCTAGTTTAGGTACATCCTCCCATCCTTACGAGCAGTACTTC.

The genes are TRBV14 and TRBJ2-3; D gene uncertain. The CDR3 runs to 13 residues. Trimming left V 4 bases short and J 2 bases short, with 7 bases between. Germline lookup yields CDR1 SGHDN and CDR2 FVKESK. CDR3 sequence (DNA): TGTGCCAGCAGCCCGTATTCCACAGATACGCAGTATTTT. Encoded protein: CASSPYSTDTQYF.

In this sample, this clonotype turned up many times. The V call is TRBV20-1, the J call TRBJ2-1, with 11 bases matching TRBD2. The CDR3 runs 15 residues. Germline V lookup: CDR1 DFQATT, CDR2 SNEGSKA (reference sequence). J lost 6 bases, V lost 3 bases, and 7 bases had no gene match. The CDR3 loop reads CSARVSGRAGNEQFF. CDR3 nucleotides: TGCAGTGCTAGGGTTAGCGGGAGGGCCGGCAATGAGCAGTTCTTC.

The table lists this clonotype with a few counts. V gene TRBV20-1 combines with J gene TRBJ1-3; D is perhaps TRBD1 (6 bases). Trimming removed 0 bases at V and 2 bases at J, with 11 bases between. This CDR3 contains 15 residues. CDR1 and CDR2 (germline): DFQATT, SNEGSKA (reference sequence). As DNA, the CDR3 is TGCAGTGCTAGAGACCCACAGGGTGCTGGAAACACCATATATTTT. Its protein product is CSARDPQGAGNTIYF.

The V gene is TRBV7-9, the J gene TRBJ1-1; unclear D gene. Trimming removed 1 base from V and 7 bases from J, with 10 bases in between. The CDR3 spans 13 residues. CDR1 is SEHNR, CDR2 FQNEAQ, per germline (reference sequence). The CDR3 spells CASSLGLPYEAFF. The CDR3 DNA sequence: TGTGCCAGCAGCTTAGGTCTGCCGTATGAAGCTTTCTTT. The full variable domain, rest sourced from reference TRBV7-9 and TRBJ1-1, is DTGVSQNPRHKITKRGQNVTFRCDPISEHNRLYWYRQTLGQGPEFLTYFQNEAQLEKSRLLSDRFSAERPKGSFSTLEIQRTEQGDSAMYLCASSLGLPYEAFFGQGTRLTVV.

The chain couples TRBV7-2 to TRBJ2-7; D gene uncertain. From germline, CDR1 is SGHTA and CDR2 FQGNSA. CDR3 length equals 14 residues. Trimming pared 0 bases from V and 4 bases from J, leaving 10 bases between. CDR3 residues: CASSLAGNFYEQYF. As DNA, the CDR3 is TGTGCCAGCAGCTTAGCGGGAAACTTTTACGAGCAGTACTTC.

With respect to this clonotype: This sequence may be a read error, since a much larger clone differs from it by one base. The chain recombines TRBV28 with TRBJ1-1; 8 nucleotides agree with TRBD1. Germline CDR1 and CDR2: MDHEN and SYDVKM. V shed 9 bases and J 2 bases; nucleotides not matched to a gene: 8. CDR3 length: 14 residues. The DNA for the CDR3 is TGTGCCAGAAGTGCAGGGGGCAGTAACACTGAAGCTTTCTTT. Its translation: CARSAGGSNTEAFF.

This clonotype has ten or more counts. This chain links TRBV15 with TRBJ1-1; D ambiguous. The CDR3 totals 15 residues. V shed 5 bases and J shed 4 bases, with 17 bases lying between them. CDR1 is LNHNV and CDR2 is YYDKDF in the germline V gene (reference sequence). In nucleotides, the CDR3 is TGTGCCACCAGCTTCCGAGCGCGGAGGAGCACTGAAGCTTTCTTT. This sequence encodes CATSFRARRSTEAFF.

Regarding this clonotype: Possible read error: a much larger clone is one base away. The J gene is TRBJ1-2, the V gene TRBV6-5, with 7 bases matching TRBD1. The CDR3 covers 14 residues. V gave up 6 bases and J gave up 2 bases; unmatched junction bases: 6. The V gene's germline CDR1 is MNHEY and CDR2 SVGAGI. The CDR3 coding sequence is TGTGCCAGCAGGCTGGGCAGGGGGAACTATGGCTACACCTTC. The encoded protein is CASRLGRGNYGYTF.

This clonotype has at least ten counts. The rearrangement joins TRBV27 to TRBJ2-7; 11 positions match TRBD2. After removal of 3 bases from V and 4 bases from J, the junction contained 5 bases not matched to a gene. The CDR3 totals 15 residues. Germline CDR1 and CDR2: MNHEY and SMNVEV (reference sequence). For the CDR3, the DNA is TGTGCCAGCAGTTTTACTAGCGGGAGTGCATACGAGCAGTACTTC. Its protein product is CASSFTSGSAYEQYF.

The table lists this clonotype with a few counts. The chain couples TRBV29-1 to TRBJ2-2; no definite D call. V was trimmed by 5 bases and J by 1 base, leaving 5 bases between them. CDR1 SQVTM and CDR2 ANQGSEA come from the germline V gene. The CDR3 sequence is 12 residues long. The CDR3 coding sequence is TGCAGCGTTTACAGGAACACCGGGGAGCTGTTTTTT. Translating gives CSVYRNTGELFF.

This clonotype was recorded many times. The V and J genes are TRBV6-2 or TRBV6-3 and TRBJ2-3; no reliable D call. Germline V gene lookup returns CDR1 MNHEY and CDR2 SVGEGT. The V end lost 2 bases, the J end lost 2 bases, and 11 bases lay between the germline ends. The CDR3 has 15 residues. The CDR3 nucleotides read TGTGCCAGCAGTTACAACCACGAAAACACAGATACGCAGTATTTT. It is translated as CASSYNHENTDTQYF.

This clonotype has at least ten counts. The V gene is TRBV18, the J gene TRBJ1-1; the D is unclear. Looked up from germline, CDR1 is KGHSH and CDR2 is LQKENI. This CDR3 contains 12 residues. V lost 3 bases and J 5 bases, leaving 7 bases between the germline ends. In DNA, the CDR3 is TGTGCCAGCTCACCGGTAGTTACTGAAGCTTTCTTT. It yields the protein CASSPVVTEAFF.

This clonotype was counted at least ten times. The genes are TRBV6-2 or TRBV6-3 and TRBJ2-3; 12 bases are a match to TRBD2. Losses at the gene ends were 8 bases for V and 7 bases for J; bases not matched to a gene: 7. This CDR3 is built from 14 residues. Germline values: CDR1 MNHEY, CDR2 SVGEGT. CDR3 DNA sequence: TGTGCCAGCCAGACTAGCGGGAGTTCAAATACGCAGTATTTT. This encodes CASQTSGSSNTQYF.

Notes on this clonotype: A much bigger clone sits one base away, suggesting this may be a read error. CDR3 sequence: CSAKRDLTAYEQYF. The CDR3 DNA reads as TGCAGTGCTAAGAGGGACTTAACCGCCTACGAGCAGTACTTC. The J gene is TRBJ2-7, the V gene TRBV20-1, with D tentatively TRBD2 (6 bases). CDR1 is DFQATT and CDR2 is SNEGSKA in the germline V gene (reference sequence). The CDR3 is made up of 14 amino acids. V dropped 4 bases and J dropped 2 bases, with 15 bases sitting between them.

This clonotype was seen a handful of times. The chain carries TRBV28 and TRBJ2-7; 7 nucleotides agree with TRBD1. The J segment lost 1 base and the V segment lost 8 bases, leaving 5 bases of the junction unmatched. The CDR3 is made up of 13 amino acids. CDR1 is MDHEN, CDR2 SYDVKM, per germline. The CDR3 region has the DNA TGTGCCAGCCGGACAGGACCATCCTACGAGCAGTACTTC. It encodes CASRTGPSYEQYF.

This sequence joins TRBV24-1 and TRBJ2-7; TRBD2 matches at 9 bases. The closer fit of TRBJ2-1 to the DNA end suggests the J call may be wrong. The CDR3 spans 14 residues. Germline assignment: CDR1 KGHDR and CDR2 SFDVKD. CDR3 nucleotides: TGTGCCACCCAATCCCCCGGACTAGCGCGTGAGCAGTTCTTC. As protein: CATQSPGLAREQFF.

The sample holds a few counts of this clonotype. The chain links TRBV6-6 to TRBJ2-7, with 9 positions matching TRBD1. This CDR3 contains 14 residues. The germline gives CDR1 MNHNY, CDR2 SVGAGI (reference sequence). After removal of 4 bases from V and 4 bases from J, the junction contained 5 bases not matched to a gene. The CDR3 protein is CASSLQGARYEQYF. CDR3 sequence (DNA): TGTGCCAGCAGTTTACAGGGGGCGCGGTACGAGCAGTACTTC.